This TCR beta chain was profiled in a study of blood T cell repertoires in COVID-19. Whole-study context: Sources were T cells, B-cell-depleted T cells, or PBMCs; the material itself was cDNA or gDNA.

The authors' processing: Reference gene primers were amplified, and this amplification served to estimate nucleated cell counts. TCRdb's copy holds only in-frame clones and misses some; the assay was immunoSEQ multiplex PCR. V, J and clone size are taken as reported in that table, and D and trimming were inferred from the DNA itself. The sample holds over 65,000 clones, around 81% seen once. Input material: peripheral blood. This clonotype originated in a man at least 80 years old with active or convalescent COVID-19.

The CDR3 protein is CASSEAEGRWETQYF. The CDR3, as DNA: TGTGCCAGCAGTGAAGCGGAGGGGAGGTGGGAGACCCAGTACTTC. The V and J genes are TRBV6-1 and TRBJ2-5; a weak D match, TRBD2 (6 bases). V was shortened by 0 bases and J by 5 bases, with 13 bases between the two germline ends. The CDR3 is 15 residues long. Germline CDR1 is MNHNS and CDR2 is SASEGT.